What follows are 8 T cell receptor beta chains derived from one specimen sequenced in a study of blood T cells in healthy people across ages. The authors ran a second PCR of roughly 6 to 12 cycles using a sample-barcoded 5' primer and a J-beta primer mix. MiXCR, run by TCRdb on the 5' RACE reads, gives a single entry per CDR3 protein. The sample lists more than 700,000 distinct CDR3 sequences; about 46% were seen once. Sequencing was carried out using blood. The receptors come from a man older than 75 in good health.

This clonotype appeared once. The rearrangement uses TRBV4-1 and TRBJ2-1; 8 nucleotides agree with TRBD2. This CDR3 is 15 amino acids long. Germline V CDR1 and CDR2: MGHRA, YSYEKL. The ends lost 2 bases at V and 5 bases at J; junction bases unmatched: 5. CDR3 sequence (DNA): TGCGCCAGCAGCCAACCAGCGGGAGTTAACAATGAGCAGTTCTTC. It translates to CASSQPAGVNNEQFF.

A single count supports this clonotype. This chain's CDR3 is CASSLDRENGQPQHF. The CDR3 DNA sequence: TGTGCCAGCAGTTTAGATCGGGAGAACGGTCAGCCCCAGCATTTT. The rearrangement joins TRBV12-3 or TRBV12-4 to TRBJ1-5; the D is unclear. The ends were cut back, 1 base at V and 6 bases at J, with 13 bases in the middle. This CDR3 is built from 15 residues.

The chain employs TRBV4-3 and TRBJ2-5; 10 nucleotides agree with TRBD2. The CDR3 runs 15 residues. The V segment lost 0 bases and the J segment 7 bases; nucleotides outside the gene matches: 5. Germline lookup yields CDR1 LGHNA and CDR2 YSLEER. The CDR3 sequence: CASSQEASGSVTQYF. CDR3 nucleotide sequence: TGCGCCAGCAGCCAAGAGGCTAGCGGGAGTGTGACCCAGTACTTC.

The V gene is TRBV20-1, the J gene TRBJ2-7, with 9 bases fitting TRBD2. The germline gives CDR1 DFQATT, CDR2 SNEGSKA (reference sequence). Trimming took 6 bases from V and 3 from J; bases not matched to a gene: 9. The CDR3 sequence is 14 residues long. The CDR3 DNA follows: TGCAGTGCGAAAGACCTAGCGGGGAGCTACGAGCAGTACTTC. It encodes CSAKDLAGSYEQYF.

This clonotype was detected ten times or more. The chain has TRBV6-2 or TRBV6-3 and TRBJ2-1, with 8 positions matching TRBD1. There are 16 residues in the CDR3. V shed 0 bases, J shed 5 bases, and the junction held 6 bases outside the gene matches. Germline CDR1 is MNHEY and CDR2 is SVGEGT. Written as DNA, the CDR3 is TGTGCCAGCAGTTACTCGTCCGGGACAGGTAACAATGAGCAGTTCTTC. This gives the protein CASSYSSGTGNNEQFF.

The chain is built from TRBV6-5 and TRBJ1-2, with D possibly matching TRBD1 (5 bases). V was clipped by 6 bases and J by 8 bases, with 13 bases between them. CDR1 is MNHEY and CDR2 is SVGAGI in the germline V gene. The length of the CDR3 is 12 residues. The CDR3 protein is CASSSAGMGYTF. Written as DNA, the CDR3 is TGTGCCAGCAGCTCGGCAGGGATGGGCTACACCTTC.

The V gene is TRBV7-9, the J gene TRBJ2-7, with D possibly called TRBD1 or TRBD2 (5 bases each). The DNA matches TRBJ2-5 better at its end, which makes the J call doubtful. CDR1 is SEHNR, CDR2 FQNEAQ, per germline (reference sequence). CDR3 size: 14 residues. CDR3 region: CASGPGTDKETQYF. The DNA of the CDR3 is TGTGCCAGCGGACCCGGGACGGACAAAGAGACCCAGTACTTC.

CDR3 residues: CASSQESSGTSGDNEQFF. The CDR3 DNA sequence: TGTGCCAGCAGCCAAGAGTCCTCCGGGACTAGCGGGGACAATGAGCAGTTCTTC. The chain joins TRBV4-2 to TRBJ2-1; TRBD2 matches 13 bases. V lost 0 bases and J lost 5; bases outside the gene matches: 7. Germline V gives CDR1 LGHNA, CDR2 YNFKEQ. CDR3 size: 18 residues.